One T cell receptor beta chain is described in this entry. TCRdb keeps only in-frame clones here, not all; method: immunoSEQ multiplex PCR. The table shows around 100,000 clones, with over 75% occurring only once. The data belong to a study of control samples from healthy donors and cancer patients. This CDR3 spans 14 amino acids. Germline trimming cut 5 bases from V and 5 bases from J; bases unmatched to any gene: 4. The germline gives CDR1 SGHTA, CDR2 FQGTGA. The chain carries TRBV7-3 and TRBJ2-5; 11 bases match TRBD2. The receptor was isolated from a woman in her fifties or sixties in good health. The sequencing sample was made of blood. Here the CDR3 reads CASSHSGRGETQYF. Here the CDR3 DNA reads TGTGCCAGCAGCCATAGCGGGAGGGGGGAGACCCAGTACTTC.